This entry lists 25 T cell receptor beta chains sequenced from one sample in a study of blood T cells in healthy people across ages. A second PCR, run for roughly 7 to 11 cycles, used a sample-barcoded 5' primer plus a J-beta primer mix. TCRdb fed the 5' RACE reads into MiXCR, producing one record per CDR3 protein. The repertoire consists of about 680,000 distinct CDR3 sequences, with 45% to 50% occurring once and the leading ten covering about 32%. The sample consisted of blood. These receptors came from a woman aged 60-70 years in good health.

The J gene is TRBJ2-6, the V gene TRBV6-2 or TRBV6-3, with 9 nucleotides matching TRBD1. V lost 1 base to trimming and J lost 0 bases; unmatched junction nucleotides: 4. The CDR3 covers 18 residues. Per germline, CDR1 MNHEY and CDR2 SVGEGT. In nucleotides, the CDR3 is TGTGCCAGCAGTTACTTCGGGACAGGGAGCTCTGGGGCCAACGTCCTGACTTTC. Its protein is CASSYFGTGSSGANVLTF.

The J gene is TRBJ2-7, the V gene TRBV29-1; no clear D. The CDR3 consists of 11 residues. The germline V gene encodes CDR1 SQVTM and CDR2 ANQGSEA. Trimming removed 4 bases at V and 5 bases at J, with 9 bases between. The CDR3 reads CSVGTPHEQYF. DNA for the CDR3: TGCAGCGTTGGTACGCCCCACGAGCAGTACTTC.

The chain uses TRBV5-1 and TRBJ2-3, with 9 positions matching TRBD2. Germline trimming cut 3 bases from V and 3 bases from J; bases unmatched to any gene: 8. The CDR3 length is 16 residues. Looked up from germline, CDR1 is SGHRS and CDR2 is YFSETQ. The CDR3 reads CASSSARTSETDTQYF. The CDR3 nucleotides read TGCGCCAGCAGCTCTGCCAGGACTAGCGAGACAGATACGCAGTATTTT.

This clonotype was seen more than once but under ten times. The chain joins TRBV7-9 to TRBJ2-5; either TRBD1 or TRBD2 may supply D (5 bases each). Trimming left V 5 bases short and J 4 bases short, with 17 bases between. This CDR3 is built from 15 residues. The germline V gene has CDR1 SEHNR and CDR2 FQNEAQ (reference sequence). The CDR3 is CASSRGAGAPETQYF. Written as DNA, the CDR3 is TGTGCCAGCAGCCGAGGGGCCGGGGCTCCAGAGACCCAGTACTTC.

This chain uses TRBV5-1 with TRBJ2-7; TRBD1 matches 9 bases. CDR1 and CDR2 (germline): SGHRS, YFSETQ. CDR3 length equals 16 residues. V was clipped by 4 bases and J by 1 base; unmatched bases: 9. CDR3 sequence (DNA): TGCGCCAGCAGCCGAACCGGGACAGGGATGTCCTACGAGCAGTACTTC. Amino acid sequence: CASSRTGTGMSYEQYF.

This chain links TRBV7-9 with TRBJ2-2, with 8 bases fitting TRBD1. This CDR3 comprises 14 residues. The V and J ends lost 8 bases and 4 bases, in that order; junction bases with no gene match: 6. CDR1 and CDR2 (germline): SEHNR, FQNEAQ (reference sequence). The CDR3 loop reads CASSDRGGTGELFF. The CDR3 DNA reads TGTGCCAGCTCAGACAGGGGTGGCACCGGGGAGCTGTTTTTT.

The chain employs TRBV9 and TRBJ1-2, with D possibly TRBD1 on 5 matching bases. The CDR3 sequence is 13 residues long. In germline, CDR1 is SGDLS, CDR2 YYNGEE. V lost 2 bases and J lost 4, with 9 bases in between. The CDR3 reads CASSVHGGYGYTF. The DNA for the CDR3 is TGTGCCAGCAGCGTTCATGGGGGCTATGGCTACACCTTC.

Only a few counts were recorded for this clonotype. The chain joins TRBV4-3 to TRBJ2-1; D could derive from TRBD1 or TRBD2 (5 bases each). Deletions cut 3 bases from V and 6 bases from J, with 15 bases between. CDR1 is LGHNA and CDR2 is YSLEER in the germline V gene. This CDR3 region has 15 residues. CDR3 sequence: CASSQRSSGTNEQFF. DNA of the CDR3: TGCGCCAGCAGCCAGCGAAGTAGTGGGACCAATGAGCAGTTCTTC.

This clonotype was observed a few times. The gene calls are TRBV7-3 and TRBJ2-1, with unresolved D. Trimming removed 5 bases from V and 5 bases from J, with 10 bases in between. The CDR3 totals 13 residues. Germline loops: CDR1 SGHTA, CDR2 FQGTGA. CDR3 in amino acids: CASSTQLNNEQFF. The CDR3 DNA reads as TGTGCCAGCAGCACACAACTAAACAATGAGCAGTTCTTC.

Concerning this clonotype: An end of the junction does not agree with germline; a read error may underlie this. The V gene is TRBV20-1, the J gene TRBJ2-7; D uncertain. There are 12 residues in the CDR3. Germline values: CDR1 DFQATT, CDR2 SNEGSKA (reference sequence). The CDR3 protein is CSAGDNSCEQYF. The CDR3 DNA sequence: TGCAGTGCTGGAGACAACTCCTGCGAGCAGTACTTC.

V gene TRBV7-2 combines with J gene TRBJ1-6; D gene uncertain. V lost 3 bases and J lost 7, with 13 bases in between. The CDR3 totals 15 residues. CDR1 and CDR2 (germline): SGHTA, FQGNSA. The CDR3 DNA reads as TGTGCCAGCAGCTTTCAGACAAATCGAAATTCACCCCTCCACTTT. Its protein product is CASSFQTNRNSPLHF.

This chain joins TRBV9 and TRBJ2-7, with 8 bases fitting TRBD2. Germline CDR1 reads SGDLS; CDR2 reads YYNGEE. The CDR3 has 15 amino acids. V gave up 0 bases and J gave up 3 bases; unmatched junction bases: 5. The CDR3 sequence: CASSVELADHYEQYF. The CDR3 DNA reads TGTGCCAGCAGCGTAGAACTAGCGGACCACTACGAGCAGTACTTC.

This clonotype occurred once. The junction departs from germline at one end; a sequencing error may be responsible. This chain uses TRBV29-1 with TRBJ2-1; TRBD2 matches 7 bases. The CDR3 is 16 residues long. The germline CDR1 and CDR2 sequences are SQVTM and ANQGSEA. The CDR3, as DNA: TGCAGCGTTGCTAAAGGGGCGGGAGTCTCCCACAATGAGCAGTTCTTC. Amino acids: CSVAKGAGVSHNEQFF.

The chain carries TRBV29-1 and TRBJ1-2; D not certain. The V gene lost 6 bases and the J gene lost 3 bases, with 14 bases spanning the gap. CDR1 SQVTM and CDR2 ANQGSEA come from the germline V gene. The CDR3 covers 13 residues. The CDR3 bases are TGCAGCGTCCGACAATCAAGCGACTATGGCTACACCTTC. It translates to CSVRQSSDYGYTF.

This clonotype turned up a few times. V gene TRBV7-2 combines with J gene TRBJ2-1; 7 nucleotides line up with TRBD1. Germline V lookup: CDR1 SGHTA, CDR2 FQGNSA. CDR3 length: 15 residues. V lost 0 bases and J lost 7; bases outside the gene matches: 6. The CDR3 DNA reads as TGTGCCAGCAGCTTAGCACCGGGACAGAGTAATGAGCAGTTCTTC. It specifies CASSLAPGQSNEQFF.

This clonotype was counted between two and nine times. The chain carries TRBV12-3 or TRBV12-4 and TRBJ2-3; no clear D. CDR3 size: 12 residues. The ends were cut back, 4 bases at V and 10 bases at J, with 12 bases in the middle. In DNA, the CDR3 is TGTGCCAGCAGTTCAAACGGCCCGTCGCAGTATTTT. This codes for CASSSNGPSQYF.

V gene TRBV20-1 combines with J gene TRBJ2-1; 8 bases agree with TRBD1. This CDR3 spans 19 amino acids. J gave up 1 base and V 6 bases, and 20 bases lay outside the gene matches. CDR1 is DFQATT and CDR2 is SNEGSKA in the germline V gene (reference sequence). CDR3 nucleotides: TGCAGTGCCCGGGACAGGTCCCGTAAGGCAGCTTATTCCTACAATGAGCAGTTCTTC. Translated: CSARDRSRKAAYSYNEQFF.

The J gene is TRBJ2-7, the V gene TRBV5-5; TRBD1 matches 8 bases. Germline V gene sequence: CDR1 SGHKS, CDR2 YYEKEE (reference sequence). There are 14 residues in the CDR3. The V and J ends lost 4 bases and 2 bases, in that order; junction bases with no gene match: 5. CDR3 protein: CASSPTGAAYEQYF. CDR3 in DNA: TGTGCCAGCAGCCCGACAGGGGCCGCCTACGAGCAGTACTTC.

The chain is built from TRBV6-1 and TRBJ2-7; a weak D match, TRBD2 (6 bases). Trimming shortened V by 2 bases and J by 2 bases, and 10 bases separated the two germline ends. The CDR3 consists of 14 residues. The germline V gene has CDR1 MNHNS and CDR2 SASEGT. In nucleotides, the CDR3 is TGTGCCAGCAGTGAATTTAGCGGTCCCTACGAGCAGTACTTC. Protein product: CASSEFSGPYEQYF.

The CDR3: CSASLSGSEQYF. The CDR3, as DNA: TGCAGTGCTAGCCTTAGCGGGAGTGAGCAGTACTTC. The rearrangement joins TRBV20-1 to TRBJ2-7; 9 bases fit TRBD2. Germline V gene data show CDR1 as DFQATT and CDR2 as SNEGSKA (reference sequence). This CDR3 contains 12 residues. Trimming at V came to 3 bases and at J to 7 bases, leaving 4 bases not matched to a gene.

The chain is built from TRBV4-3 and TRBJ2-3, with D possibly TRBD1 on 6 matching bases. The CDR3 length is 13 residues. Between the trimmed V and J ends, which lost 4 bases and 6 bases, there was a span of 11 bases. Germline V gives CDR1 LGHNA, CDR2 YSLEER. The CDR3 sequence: CASSLLTGDTQYF. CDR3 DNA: TGCGCCAGCAGCCTACTCACAGGGGATACGCAGTATTTT.

CDR3 residues: CASTKRQGQTPYGYTF. In DNA form, the CDR3 reads TGTGCCAGCACCAAAAGGCAGGGGCAAACCCCTTATGGCTACACCTTC. This rearrangement joins TRBV7-2 to TRBJ1-2; perhaps TRBD1 as D (6 bases). The CDR3 contains 16 residues. Per germline, CDR1 SGHTA and CDR2 FQGNSA. V was shortened by 7 bases and J by 5 bases, with 23 bases between the two germline ends.

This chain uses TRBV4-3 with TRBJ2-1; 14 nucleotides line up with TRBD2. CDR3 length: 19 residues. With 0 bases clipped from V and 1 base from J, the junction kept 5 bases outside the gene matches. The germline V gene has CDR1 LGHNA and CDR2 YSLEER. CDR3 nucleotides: TGCGCCAGCAGCCAAGACGCGACTAGCGGGAGGGTATCCTACAATGAGCAGTTCTTC. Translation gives CASSQDATSGRVSYNEQFF.

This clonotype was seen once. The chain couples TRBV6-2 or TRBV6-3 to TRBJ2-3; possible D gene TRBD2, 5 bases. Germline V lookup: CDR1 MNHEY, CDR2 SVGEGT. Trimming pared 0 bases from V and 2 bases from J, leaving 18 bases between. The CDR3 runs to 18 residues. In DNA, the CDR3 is TGTGCCAGCAGTTACTCGATACCACGGACGGGAACCACAGATACGCAGTATTTT. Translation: CASSYSIPRTGTTDTQYF.

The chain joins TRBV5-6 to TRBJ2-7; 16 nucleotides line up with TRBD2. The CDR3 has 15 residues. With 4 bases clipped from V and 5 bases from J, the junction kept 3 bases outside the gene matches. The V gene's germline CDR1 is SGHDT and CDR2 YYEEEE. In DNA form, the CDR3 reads TGTGCCAGCAGCCCGGGACTAGCGGGAGGGGACGAGCAGTACTTC. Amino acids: CASSPGLAGGDEQYF. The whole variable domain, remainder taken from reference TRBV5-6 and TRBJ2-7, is DAGVTQSPTHLIKTRGQQVTLRCSPKSGHDTVSWYQQALGQGPQFIFQYYEEEERQRGNFPDRFSGHQFPNYSSELNVNALLLGDSALYLCASSPGLAGGDEQYFGPGTRLTVT.